These 23 T cell receptor beta chains were sequenced from one sample in a study of T cells in Graves' hyperthyroidism and ophthalmopathy. The source material, RNA transcripts, was used to amplify TCR beta CDR3 regions. When the TCR CDR3 underwent first-round RT-PCR, the HTBI primer set was used. TCRdb recomputed calls from the multiplex PCR reads with MiXCR, one row per CDR3 protein. The sample contains about 640,000 distinct CDR3 sequences, less than 25% of which appear only once. Sequenced material: blood. The source of these receptors is a man aged 25 to 45 with Graves' ophthalmopathy.

This clonotype was observed at least ten times. The rearrangement joins TRBV5-1 to TRBJ2-1, with D unresolved. This CDR3 has 13 residues. Per germline, CDR1 SGHRS and CDR2 YFSETQ. V dropped 5 bases and J dropped 3 bases, with 9 bases sitting between them. The CDR3 loop reads CASSSDLYNEQFF. The CDR3 DNA sequence: TGCGCCAGCAGTTCGGACCTCTACAATGAGCAGTTCTTC.

The table lists this clonotype with a few counts. V gene TRBV6-1 combines with J gene TRBJ2-3; a weak D match, TRBD2 (5 bases). V gave up 1 base and J gave up 4 bases, with 15 bases separating them. From germline, CDR1 is MNHNS and CDR2 SASEGT. The CDR3 length is 16 residues. Written as DNA, the CDR3 is TGTGCCAGCAGTGAAGTGGTGGGGAGCAGTGCAGATACGCAGTATTTT. This codes for CASSEVVGSSADTQYF.

The chain joins TRBV18 to TRBJ1-1, with TRBD1 matching over 7 bases. This CDR3 comprises 15 residues. CDR1 and CDR2 (germline): KGHSH, LQKENI. The trim removed 4 bases at V and 1 base at J, leaving 6 bases unmatched. The CDR3 DNA is TGTGCCAGCTCACAATCGGGACAGACGAACACTGAAGCTTTCTTT. Translated: CASSQSGQTNTEAFF.

This clonotype was picked up many times. The V and J genes are TRBV28 and TRBJ1-5; possibly TRBD1 for D (5 bases). The CDR3 runs 16 residues. Trimming left V 3 bases short and J 4 bases short, with 16 bases between. Germline CDR1 is MDHEN and CDR2 is SYDVKM. Here the CDR3 DNA reads TGTGCCAGCAGTTTGTACGACAGTTGGGGGAATCAGCCCCAGCATTTT. It yields the protein CASSLYDSWGNQPQHF.

This clonotype appeared many times. The chain uses TRBV20-1 and TRBJ2-7; D is ambiguous. Germline V gene data show CDR1 as DFQATT and CDR2 as SNEGSKA (reference sequence). The ends were cut back, 3 bases at V and 5 bases at J, with 5 bases in the middle. The CDR3 is 10 amino acids. The CDR3 protein is CSASSHEQYF. The CDR3 DNA reads as TGCAGTGCTAGCAGCCACGAGCAGTACTTC.

This clonotype was observed many times. V gene TRBV28 combines with J gene TRBJ2-3; perhaps TRBD1 as D (6 bases). Germline V gene data show CDR1 as MDHEN and CDR2 as SYDVKM. Trimming pared 10 bases from V and 4 bases from J, leaving 24 bases between. CDR3 length: 16 amino acids. The CDR3 coding sequence is TGTGCCACTTCATTTTGGGCCGACAGGAAGCCAGATACGCAGTATTTT. Translated: CATSFWADRKPDTQYF. Full variable domain (remainder filled in from reference TRBV28 and TRBJ2-3): DVKVTQSSRYLVKRTGEKVFLECVQDMDHENMFWYRQDPGLGLRLIYFSYDVKMKEKGDIPEGYSVSREKKERFSLILESASTNQTSMYLCATSFWADRKPDTQYFGPGTRLTVL.

The chain uses TRBV12-3 or TRBV12-4 and TRBJ2-7; D is unclear. Trimming took off 4 bases at V and 2 bases at J, with 18 bases between the two ends. The CDR3 is 16 residues long. In nucleotides, the CDR3 is TGTGCCAGCAGTTCAAGACTGACGACTTATCCCTACGAGCAGTACTTC. Translation: CASSSRLTTYPYEQYF.

This clonotype appeared many times. This chain uses TRBV11-2 with TRBJ1-1, with D tentatively TRBD1 (5 bases). The V end lost 1 base, the J end lost 5 bases, and 14 bases lay between the germline ends. The length of the CDR3 is 15 residues. The V gene's germline CDR1 is SGHAT and CDR2 FQNNGV. DNA for the CDR3: TGTGCCAGCAGCTTAGGGGGCGGGGGTTGGACTGAAGCTTTCTTT. Translating it yields CASSLGGGGWTEAFF.

The table lists this clonotype with a count of one. The CDR3 bases are TGTGCCAGCAGCCGCGGGACTGCTTACCAAGAGACCCAGTACTTC. It specifies CASSRGTAYQETQYF. The J gene is TRBJ2-5, the V gene TRBV7-6, with D perhaps matching TRBD2 (6 bases). Germline loops: CDR1 SGHVS, CDR2 FNYEAQ. This CDR3 comprises 15 residues. Trimming cost V 5 bases and J 0 bases, with 13 bases left between them.

About this clonotype: This clone may be a read error of a much larger clone one base away. V is TRBV7-8 and J is TRBJ1-1; the D is unclear. The CDR3 consists of 14 residues. Trimming took 0 bases from V and 7 from J, leaving 12 bases between them. CDR1 and CDR2 (germline): SGHVS, FQNEAQ. The CDR3 coding sequence is TGTGCCAGCAGCTTAGCGACGGTATACATTGAAGCTTTCTTT. Its protein product is CASSLATVYIEAFF. The full variable domain, with the rest looked up from reference TRBV7-8 and TRBJ1-1, is GAGVSQSPRYKVAKRGQDVALRCDPISGHVSLFWYQQALGQGPEFLTYFQNEAQLDKSGLPSDRFFAERPEGSVSTLKIQRTQQEDSAVYLCASSLATVYIEAFFGQGTRLTVV.

The chain combines TRBV12-3 or TRBV12-4 with TRBJ2-5, with 7 bases identical to TRBD1. The V segment lost 5 bases and the J segment 9 bases; nucleotides outside the gene matches: 6. The CDR3 sequence is 12 residues long. CDR3 amino acids: CASSPGDRPQYF. The CDR3, as DNA: TGTGCCAGCAGTCCAGGGGACAGACCCCAGTACTTC.

The chain combines TRBV28 with TRBJ2-3, with 8 bases matching TRBD2. The V gene end was trimmed by 5 bases and the J gene end by 0 bases; junction bases not matched to a gene: 10. CDR1 and CDR2 (germline): MDHEN, SYDVKM. This CDR3 region has 17 residues. The CDR3 region is CASSPYTTSGSTDTQYF. Written as DNA, the CDR3 is TGTGCCAGCAGTCCCTACACAACTAGCGGCAGCACAGATACGCAGTATTTT.

This clonotype was detected many times. The chain joins TRBV5-1 to TRBJ2-3; TRBD2 matches at 14 bases. Germline-derived CDR1 and CDR2 are SGHRS and YFSETQ. V shed 3 bases, J shed 6 bases, and the junction held 6 bases outside the gene matches. CDR3 size: 16 residues. As DNA, the CDR3 is TGCGCCAGCAGCTCCGGGACTAGCGGGAGTAAGGATACGCAGTATTTT. This sequence encodes CASSSGTSGSKDTQYF.

V gene TRBV24-1 combines with J gene TRBJ1-1; D call uncertain. Germline CDR1 is KGHDR and CDR2 is SFDVKD. The CDR3 extends over 13 amino acids. The ends were cut back, 4 bases at V and 9 bases at J, with 14 bases in the middle. CDR3 nucleotides: TGTGCCACCAGTGACCGTGGGATTTCCCAAGCTTTCTTT. It encodes CATSDRGISQAFF.

This clonotype was detected a few times. The chain has TRBV6-1 and TRBJ2-7, with 8 positions matching TRBD1. After removal of 9 bases from V and 5 bases from J, the junction contained 6 bases not matched to a gene. The CDR3 length is 12 residues. From germline, CDR1 is MNHNS and CDR2 SASEGT. CDR3 in DNA: TGTGCCAGTTCAGGGGGCATCCACGAGCAGTACTTC. Residues: CASSGGIHEQYF.

This clonotype occurred a few times. The gene calls are TRBV6-2 or TRBV6-3 and TRBJ2-7, with a weak D call TRBD2 (5 bases). This CDR3 is built from 14 residues. Germline lookup yields CDR1 MNHEY and CDR2 SVGEGT. Trimming stripped 6 bases from V and 1 base from J, with 13 bases between. CDR3 DNA: TGTGCCAGCAGCGCTTTACGGGGTTCCTACGAGCAGTACTTC. This codes for CASSALRGSYEQYF.

The table lists this clonotype with a few counts. As DNA, the CDR3 is TGTGCCAGCAGCTTGGGGACAGGGGCAGCTTTCTTT. Translated: CASSLGTGAAFF. The V gene is TRBV5-5, the J gene TRBJ1-1; 9 nucleotides match TRBD1. Losses at the gene ends were 0 bases for V and 10 bases for J; bases not matched to a gene: 1. This CDR3 region has 12 residues. Germline V CDR1 and CDR2: SGHKS, YYEKEE (reference sequence).

This clonotype was observed a few times. Here the CDR3 DNA reads TGTGCCACCAGCAGAGATTCTAGCCGTTCCCCGCAGTATTTT. Protein product: CATSRDSSRSPQYF. The genes are TRBV15 and TRBJ2-3; TRBD2 might be the D (5 bases). Trimming cost V 0 bases and J 10 bases, with 14 bases left between them. The CDR3 runs 14 residues. The germline V gene has CDR1 LNHNV and CDR2 YYDKDF (reference sequence).

V and J are TRBV11-2 and TRBJ2-2, with TRBD2 matching 8 bases. Germline V gene lookup returns CDR1 SGHAT and CDR2 FQNNGV. J was trimmed by 1 base and V by 2 bases; bases with no gene match: 9. The length of the CDR3 is 18 residues. CDR3 residues: CASSLFKWREENTGELFF. In nucleotides, the CDR3 is TGTGCCAGCAGCTTATTCAAATGGCGGGAGGAGAACACCGGGGAGCTGTTTTTT.

The CDR3 region is CSARKDRGQYYEQYF. CDR3 nucleotides: TGCAGTGCTAGGAAGGACAGGGGGCAATACTACGAGCAGTACTTC. The V call is TRBV20-1, the J call TRBJ2-7; 11 bases align to TRBD1. Germline V gene data show CDR1 as DFQATT and CDR2 as SNEGSKA (reference sequence). CDR3 length: 15 residues. V shed 3 bases, J shed 3 bases, and the junction held 7 bases outside the gene matches.

The chain uses TRBV24-1 and TRBJ2-2, with D perhaps TRBD1 (5 bases). Germline V gene sequence: CDR1 KGHDR, CDR2 SFDVKD. Trimming cost V 4 bases and J 3 bases, with 8 bases left between them. CDR3 length: 14 amino acids. The CDR3 reads CATSDPQDTGELFF. The CDR3 DNA sequence: TGTGCCACCAGTGACCCACAGGACACCGGGGAGCTGTTTTTT.

This clonotype occurred many times. The chain couples TRBV3-1 to TRBJ2-1, with 9 bases that match TRBD2. CDR1 is LGHDT, CDR2 YNNKEL, per germline (reference sequence). The CDR3 length is 15 residues. V dropped 1 base and J dropped 7; count of bases not matched to a gene: 5. This CDR3 is CASSQAASGNNEQFF. CDR3 in DNA: TGTGCCAGCAGCCAAGCTGCTAGCGGGAATAATGAGCAGTTCTTC.

The chain recombines TRBV20-1 with TRBJ2-5; D gene uncertain. CDR1 and CDR2 (germline): DFQATT, SNEGSKA (reference sequence). This CDR3 is built from 14 residues. The V gene lost 6 bases and the J gene lost 10 bases, with 24 bases spanning the gap. The CDR3 reads CSARSGVKLDDQYF. CDR3 nucleotides: TGCAGTGCCAGATCAGGTGTCAAGCTAGATGACCAGTACTTC.